This T cell receptor beta chain was sequenced for a study of neurological immune-mediated disorders. From the 5' RACE reads, TCRdb called clonotypes with MiXCR, one entry per CDR3 protein. The table shows around 71,000 distinct CDR3 sequences, with roughly an eighth occurring only once. Germline CDR1 reads SGHTA; CDR2 reads FQGNSA. V lost 0 bases to trimming and J lost 10 bases, with 10 bases between them. The CDR3 runs 13 residues. Overall study findings and caveats: It was HTLV-1-associated myelopathy that showed the most TCR clonal expansion, while multiple sclerosis showed the least, falling below healthy controls.

The table lists this clonotype with many counts. Its cognate antigen is unknown. The time point is: longitudinal time-point 1 (baseline). The receptor's source is a female donor with HTLV-1-associated myelopathy (HAM/TSP). Sequenced sample: PBMCs. This chain joins TRBV7-2 and TRBJ2-1; D gene uncertain. In DNA, the CDR3 is TGTGCCAGCAGCTTAGCAGCCGGCAGAGAGCAGTTCTTC. Encoded protein: CASSLAAGREQFF.